Listed below are T cell receptor beta chains from one sample, sequenced in a study of T-cell reconstitution after alpha-beta-depleted transplantation in children. MiXCR, run by TCRdb on the PCR reads, gives a single entry per CDR3 protein. The sample lists around 600,000 distinct CDR3 sequences, 16% seen once, with approximately 1% in the top ten. Here the sequenced sample was PBMCs from the stem cell graft donor, taken from the stem cell graft. The receptors derive from a human donor who donated a stem cell graft to a child with acute myeloid leukemia. The CDR3 runs from the conserved cysteine through the conserved F or W. D genes are given only for firm matches. Expanded clones get a size class; other rows say once, few or many, or leave the size out.

j_gene: TRBJ2-1
abundance: many
d_gene: TRBD2
v_gene: TRBV7-2
CDR3nt: TGTGCCAGCAGCTTAAAACTAGCGGGCGAGCAGTTCTTC
CDR3aa: CASSLKLAGEQFF

j_gene: TRBJ2-2
abundance: few
d_gene: TRBD2
v_gene: TRBV12-3/TRBV12-4
CDR3nt: TGTGCCAGCAGTTCCCCAAGCGGGGGGCAACTCACCGGGGAGCTGTTTTTT
CDR3aa: CASSSPSGGQLTGELFF

j_gene: TRBJ2-5
abundance: .
d_gene: TRBD2
v_gene: TRBV20-1
CDR3nt: TGCAGTGCTGCGGACGGGGGGGGGCCCATAGAGACCCAGTACTTC
CDR3aa: CSAADGGGPIETQYF

j_gene: TRBJ2-6
abundance: many
d_gene: .
v_gene: TRBV20-1
CDR3nt: TGCAGTGCTAGAGGTGAATCTGGGGCCAACGTCCTGACTTTC
CDR3aa: CSARGESGANVLTF

j_gene: TRBJ2-2
abundance: many
d_gene: .
v_gene: TRBV9
CDR3nt: TGTGCCAGCGGGTGGGCAGGGACGAACACCGGGGAGCTGTTTTTT
CDR3aa: CASGWAGTNTGELFF

j_gene: TRBJ2-4
abundance: .
d_gene: .
v_gene: TRBV4-1
CDR3nt: TGCGCCAGCAGGCCCTTGGGGGGTGACAACATTCGGTACTTC
CDR3aa: CASRPLGGDNIRYF

j_gene: TRBJ1-2
abundance: few
d_gene: .
v_gene: TRBV4-3
CDR3nt: TGCGCCAGCAGCGACGGCGGGGCGACGGGACACCTGCTCGGGGGCTACACCTTC
CDR3aa: CASSDGGATGHLLGGYTF

j_gene: TRBJ1-2
abundance: .
d_gene: .
v_gene: TRBV7-2
CDR3nt: TGTGCCAGCAGCTCGTCGTCCGGGCCACAGGCCACTCACACCTTC
CDR3aa: CASSSSSGPQATHTF

j_gene: TRBJ2-1
abundance: few
d_gene: TRBD1
v_gene: TRBV5-6
CDR3nt: TGTGCCAGCAGCTGGGGACAGGGGTCCAGGGAGCAGTTCTTC
CDR3aa: CASSWGQGSREQFF

j_gene: TRBJ2-2
abundance: .
d_gene: TRBD2
v_gene: TRBV4-3
CDR3nt: TGCGCCAGCAGCCACTTTAGCGGGGGGTACACCGGGGAGCTGTTTTTT
CDR3aa: CASSHFSGGYTGELFF

j_gene: TRBJ2-5
abundance: many
d_gene: .
v_gene: TRBV9
CDR3nt: TGTGCCAGCAGCCTCCGGCCTGGACCATCAAACCAAGAGACCCAGTACTTC
CDR3aa: CASSLRPGPSNQETQYF

j_gene: TRBJ2-7
abundance: many
d_gene: .
v_gene: TRBV5-1
CDR3nt: TGCGCCAGCAGCAGCTTACCAGGCTACGAGCAGTACTTC
CDR3aa: CASSSLPGYEQYF

j_gene: TRBJ1-1
abundance: few
d_gene: .
v_gene: TRBV5-1
CDR3nt: TGCGCCAGTAAACTAGGGGAGGTGAACACTGAAGCTTTCTTT
CDR3aa: CASKLGEVNTEAFF

j_gene: TRBJ1-1
abundance: few
d_gene: .
v_gene: TRBV20-1
CDR3nt: TGCAGTGCTAGATCAGGGAAGGAAGCTTTCTTT
CDR3aa: CSARSGKEAFF

j_gene: TRBJ2-7
abundance: many
d_gene: .
v_gene: TRBV20-1
CDR3nt: TGCAGTGCCAACCCTCCTCCGGGGGGCCCTGAGCAGTACTTC
CDR3aa: CSANPPPGGPEQYF

j_gene: TRBJ1-5
abundance: few
d_gene: TRBD1
v_gene: TRBV5-1
CDR3nt: TGCGCCAGCAGCGTAGGCGGGACAGGGGGCAATCAGCCCCAGCATTTT
CDR3aa: CASSVGGTGGNQPQHF

j_gene: TRBJ2-7
abundance: many
d_gene: .
v_gene: TRBV29-1
CDR3nt: TGCAGCGTGACCCCAATCGACAGAAATGAGCAGTACTTC
CDR3aa: CSVTPIDRNEQYF

j_gene: TRBJ2-3
abundance: .
d_gene: TRBD2
v_gene: TRBV7-2
CDR3nt: TGTGCCAGCAGCTTAATAGCGGGGGATACGCAGTATTTT
CDR3aa: CASSLIAGDTQYF

j_gene: TRBJ2-3
abundance: few
d_gene: TRBD1
v_gene: TRBV5-1
CDR3nt: TGCGCCAGCAGCCCGGACAGGGCAACTACGCAGTATTTT
CDR3aa: CASSPDRATTQYF

j_gene: TRBJ2-7
abundance: many
d_gene: .
v_gene: TRBV5-6
CDR3nt: TGTGCCAGCAGCCCCGGGACGGTAATCGAGCAGTACTTC
CDR3aa: CASSPGTVIEQYF

j_gene: TRBJ2-7
abundance: .
d_gene: TRBD2
v_gene: TRBV12-3/TRBV12-4
CDR3nt: TGTGCCAGCGGACCCAGCGGGGGGCCTTCCTACGAGCAGTACTTC
CDR3aa: CASGPSGGPSYEQYF

j_gene: TRBJ1-3
abundance: many
d_gene: TRBD1
v_gene: TRBV13
CDR3nt: TGTGCTAGCAGCTTAATCGGCGACAGGGGGAGCTCTGGAAACACCATATATTTT
CDR3aa: CASSLIGDRGSSGNTIYF

j_gene: TRBJ1-6
abundance: many
d_gene: .
v_gene: TRBV20-1
CDR3nt: TGCAGTGCTAGAATGGAGGGGATGTGGTCACCCCTCCACTTT
CDR3aa: CSARMEGMWSPLHF

j_gene: TRBJ1-6
abundance: few
d_gene: .
v_gene: TRBV20-1
CDR3nt: TGCAGTGCTAGAGATCAAGCCGTGAATAATTCACCCCTCCACTTT
CDR3aa: CSARDQAVNNSPLHF

j_gene: TRBJ1-2
abundance: .
d_gene: .
v_gene: TRBV15
CDR3nt: TGTGCCACCAGCGGATGGGGGACCGGCGACTATGGCTACACCTTC
CDR3aa: CATSGWGTGDYGYTF

j_gene: TRBJ2-3
abundance: .
d_gene: TRBD2
v_gene: TRBV15
CDR3nt: TGTGCCACCAGTCTTTTTCGCGGGGGGGCCGCAGATACGCAGTATTTT
CDR3aa: CATSLFRGGAADTQYF

j_gene: TRBJ1-5
abundance: many
d_gene: TRBD1
v_gene: TRBV20-1
CDR3nt: TGCAGTGCTAGTGGAATCGGACAGGGAATTCAGCCCCAGCATTTT
CDR3aa: CSASGIGQGIQPQHF

j_gene: TRBJ2-3
abundance: .
d_gene: TRBD2
v_gene: TRBV9
CDR3nt: TGTGCCAGCAGCGCCCCAGCGGGGACAGATACGCAGTATTTT
CDR3aa: CASSAPAGTDTQYF

j_gene: TRBJ1-1
abundance: few
d_gene: TRBD1
v_gene: TRBV7-2
CDR3nt: TGTGCCAGCAGCTTCGGACAGGGGCGTGAAGCTTTCTTT
CDR3aa: CASSFGQGREAFF

j_gene: TRBJ1-3
abundance: .
d_gene: TRBD1
v_gene: TRBV4-2
CDR3nt: TGTGCCAGCAGCCAACCAGGGGGCTACGCGGACACCATATATTTT
CDR3aa: CASSQPGGYADTIYF

j_gene: TRBJ2-2
abundance: .
d_gene: .
v_gene: TRBV5-6
CDR3nt: TGTGCCAGCAGCTTGTACCAGGGAGACACCGGGGAGCTGTTTTTT
CDR3aa: CASSLYQGDTGELFF

j_gene: TRBJ2-3
abundance: .
d_gene: TRBD2
v_gene: TRBV6-1
CDR3nt: TGTGCCAGCAGTGGCTCTGGGAGCGGGGGGGTCACAGATACGCAGTATTTT
CDR3aa: CASSGSGSGGVTDTQYF

j_gene: TRBJ2-7
abundance: .
d_gene: TRBD1
v_gene: TRBV12-3/TRBV12-4
CDR3nt: TGTGCCAGCTTAGCCGGGACAGGGATCAACGAGCAGTACTTC
CDR3aa: CASLAGTGINEQYF

j_gene: TRBJ2-3
abundance: .
d_gene: TRBD2
v_gene: TRBV29-1
CDR3nt: TGCAGCGCCGGGGGGGGGTGGGAGAACACAGATACGCAGTATTTT
CDR3aa: CSAGGGWENTDTQYF

j_gene: TRBJ2-7
abundance: many
d_gene: .
v_gene: TRBV6-5
CDR3nt: TGTGCCAGCAGTTACAGGAACGAGCAGTACTTC
CDR3aa: CASSYRNEQYF

j_gene: TRBJ2-3
abundance: few
d_gene: .
v_gene: TRBV7-9
CDR3nt: TGTGCCAGCAGCTTAGGACGGACGACAGATACGCAGTATTTT
CDR3aa: CASSLGRTTDTQYF

j_gene: TRBJ2-3
abundance: .
d_gene: .
v_gene: TRBV24-1
CDR3nt: TGTGCCACCAGTGGGGGTGCGACCACAGATACGCAGTATTTT
CDR3aa: CATSGGATTDTQYF

j_gene: TRBJ2-1
abundance: few
d_gene: .
v_gene: TRBV20-1
CDR3nt: TGCAGTGCTAGAGATTACGGACCCGAGGAGTTCTTC
CDR3aa: CSARDYGPEEFF

j_gene: TRBJ2-7
abundance: .
d_gene: TRBD1
v_gene: TRBV7-2
CDR3nt: TGTGCCAGCAGCACCAGACAGGGGGGTCTCCCCTACGAGCAGTACTTC
CDR3aa: CASSTRQGGLPYEQYF

j_gene: TRBJ2-7
abundance: many
d_gene: .
v_gene: TRBV30
CDR3nt: TGTGCCTGGAGTGTAGGGCCCTACGAGCAGTACTTC
CDR3aa: CAWSVGPYEQYF

j_gene: TRBJ2-2
abundance: many
d_gene: .
v_gene: TRBV20-1
CDR3nt: TGCAGTGCATCGAGGGGGGCATTGGCCGGGGAGCTGTTTTTT
CDR3aa: CSASRGALAGELFF

j_gene: TRBJ2-7
abundance: few
d_gene: .
v_gene: TRBV18
CDR3nt: TGTGCCAGCTCACCCCGGGTGAATGACGAGCAGTACTTC
CDR3aa: CASSPRVNDEQYF

j_gene: TRBJ2-5
abundance: many
d_gene: .
v_gene: TRBV20-1
CDR3nt: TGCAGTGCTAGCGTTATTGATGGCAGGGGGAGGGAGACCCAGTACTTC
CDR3aa: CSASVIDGRGRETQYF

j_gene: TRBJ2-7
abundance: few
d_gene: .
v_gene: TRBV12-3/TRBV12-4
CDR3nt: TGTGCCAGCAGTCAGGGTGCGTACGAGCAGTACTTC
CDR3aa: CASSQGAYEQYF

j_gene: TRBJ2-3
abundance: many
d_gene: TRBD1
v_gene: TRBV29-1
CDR3nt: TGCAGCGTGAACCTCGACAGGGCAACAGATACGCAGTATTTT
CDR3aa: CSVNLDRATDTQYF

j_gene: TRBJ1-1
abundance: many
d_gene: .
v_gene: TRBV20-1
CDR3nt: TGCAGTGCCCCCATCCCCGGGCCCACTGAAGCTTTCTTT
CDR3aa: CSAPIPGPTEAFF

j_gene: TRBJ1-1
abundance: .
d_gene: .
v_gene: TRBV4-3
CDR3nt: TGCGCCAGCAGCCAAGAGTTTAGTGGGCTCAAGACAGCACGAAACACTGAAGCTTTCTTT
CDR3aa: CASSQEFSGLKTARNTEAFF

j_gene: TRBJ2-3
abundance: .
d_gene: .
v_gene: TRBV27
CDR3nt: TGTGCCAGCAGTCAACTAGGCGGTCCCCGCACAGATACGCAGTATTTT
CDR3aa: CASSQLGGPRTDTQYF